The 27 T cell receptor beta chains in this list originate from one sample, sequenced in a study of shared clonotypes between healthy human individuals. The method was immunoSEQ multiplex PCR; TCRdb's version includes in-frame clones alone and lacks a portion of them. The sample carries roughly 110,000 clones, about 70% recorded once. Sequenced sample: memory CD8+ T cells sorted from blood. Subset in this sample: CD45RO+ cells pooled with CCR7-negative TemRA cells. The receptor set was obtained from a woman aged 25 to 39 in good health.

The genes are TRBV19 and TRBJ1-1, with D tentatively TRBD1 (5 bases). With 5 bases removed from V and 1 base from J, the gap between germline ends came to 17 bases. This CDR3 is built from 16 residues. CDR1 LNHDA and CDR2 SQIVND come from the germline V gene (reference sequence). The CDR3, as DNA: TGTGCCAGTAGTCATACCTGGGACTTACGGAACACTGAAGCTTTCTTT. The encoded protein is CASSHTWDLRNTEAFF.

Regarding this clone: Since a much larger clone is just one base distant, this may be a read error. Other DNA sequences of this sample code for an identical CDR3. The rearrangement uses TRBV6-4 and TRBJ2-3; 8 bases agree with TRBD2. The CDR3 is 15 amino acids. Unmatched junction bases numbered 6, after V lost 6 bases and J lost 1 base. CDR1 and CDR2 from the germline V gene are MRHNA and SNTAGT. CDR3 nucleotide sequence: TGTGCCAGCAGCCGAGCGGGAGATGGCACAGATACGCAGTATTTT. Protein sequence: CASSRAGDGTDTQYF.

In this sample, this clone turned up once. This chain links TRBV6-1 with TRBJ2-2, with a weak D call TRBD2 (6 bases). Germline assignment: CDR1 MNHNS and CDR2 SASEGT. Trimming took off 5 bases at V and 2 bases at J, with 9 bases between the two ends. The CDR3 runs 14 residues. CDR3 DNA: TGTGCCAGCAGTCGGGGGACTAACACCGGGGAGCTGTTTTTT. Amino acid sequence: CASSRGTNTGELFF.

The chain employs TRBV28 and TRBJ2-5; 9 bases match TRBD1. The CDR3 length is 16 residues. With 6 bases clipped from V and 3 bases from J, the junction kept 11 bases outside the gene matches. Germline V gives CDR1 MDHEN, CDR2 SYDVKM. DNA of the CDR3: TGTGCCAGCAGACATCCGCCGGGACAGGGAAAAGAGACCCAGTACTTC. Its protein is CASRHPPGQGKETQYF.

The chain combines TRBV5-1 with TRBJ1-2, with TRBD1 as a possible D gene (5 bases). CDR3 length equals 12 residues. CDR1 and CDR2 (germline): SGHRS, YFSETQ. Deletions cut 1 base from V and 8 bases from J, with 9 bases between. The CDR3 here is CASSLTGRGYTF. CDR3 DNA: TGCGCCAGCAGCTTGACAGGCAGGGGCTACACCTTC.

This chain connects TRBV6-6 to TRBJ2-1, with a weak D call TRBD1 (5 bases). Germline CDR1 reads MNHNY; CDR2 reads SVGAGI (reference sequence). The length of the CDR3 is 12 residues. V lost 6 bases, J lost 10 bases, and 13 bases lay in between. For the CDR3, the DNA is TGTGCCAGCAGCGCCAGGGCAGGGGAGCAGTTCTTC. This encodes CASSARAGEQFF.

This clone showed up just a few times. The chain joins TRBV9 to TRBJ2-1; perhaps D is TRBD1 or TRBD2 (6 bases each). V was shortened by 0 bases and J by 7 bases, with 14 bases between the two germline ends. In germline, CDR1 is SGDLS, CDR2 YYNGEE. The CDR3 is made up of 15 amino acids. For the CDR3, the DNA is TGTGCCAGCAGCGTAGCTTGGGGGGCAAGTAATGAGCAGTTCTTC. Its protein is CASSVAWGASNEQFF.

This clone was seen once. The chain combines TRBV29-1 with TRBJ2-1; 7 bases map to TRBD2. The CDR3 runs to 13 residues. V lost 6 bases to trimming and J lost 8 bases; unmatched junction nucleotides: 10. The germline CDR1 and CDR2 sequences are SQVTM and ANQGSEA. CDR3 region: CSVDPSGGDEQFF. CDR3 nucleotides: TGCAGCGTGGACCCTAGCGGCGGGGATGAGCAGTTCTTC.

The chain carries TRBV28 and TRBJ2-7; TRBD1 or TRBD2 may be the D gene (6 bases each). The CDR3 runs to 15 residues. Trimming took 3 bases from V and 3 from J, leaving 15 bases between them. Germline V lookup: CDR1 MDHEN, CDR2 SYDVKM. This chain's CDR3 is CASSFVAGGGYEQYF. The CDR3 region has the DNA TGTGCCAGCAGTTTCGTTGCCGGGGGCGGCTACGAGCAGTACTTC.

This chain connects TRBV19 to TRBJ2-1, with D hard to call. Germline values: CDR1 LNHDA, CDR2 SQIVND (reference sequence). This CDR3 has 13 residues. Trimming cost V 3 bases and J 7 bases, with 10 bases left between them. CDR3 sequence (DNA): TGTGCCAGTAGTATGGCGGTTTTGAATGAGCAGTTCTTC. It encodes CASSMAVLNEQFF.

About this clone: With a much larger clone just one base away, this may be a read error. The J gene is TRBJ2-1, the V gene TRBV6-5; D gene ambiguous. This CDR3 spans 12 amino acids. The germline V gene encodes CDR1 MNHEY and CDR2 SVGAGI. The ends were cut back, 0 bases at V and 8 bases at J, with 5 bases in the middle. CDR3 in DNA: TGTGCCAGCAGTTACTCGGGCCATGAGCAGTTCTTC. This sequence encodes CASSYSGHEQFF.

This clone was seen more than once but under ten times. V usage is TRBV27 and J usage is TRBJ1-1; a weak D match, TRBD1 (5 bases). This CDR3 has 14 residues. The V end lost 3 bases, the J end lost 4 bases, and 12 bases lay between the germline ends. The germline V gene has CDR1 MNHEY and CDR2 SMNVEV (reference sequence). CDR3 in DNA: TGTGCCAGCAGTTTTTTTAGGGGAGGCACTGAAGCTTTCTTT. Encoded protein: CASSFFRGGTEAFF.

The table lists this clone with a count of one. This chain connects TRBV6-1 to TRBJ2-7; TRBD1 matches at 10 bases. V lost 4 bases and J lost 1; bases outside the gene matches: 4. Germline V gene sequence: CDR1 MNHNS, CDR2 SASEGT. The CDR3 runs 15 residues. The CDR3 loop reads CASSGGQGKSYEQYF. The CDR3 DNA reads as TGTGCCAGCAGTGGGGGACAGGGGAAATCCTACGAGCAGTACTTC.

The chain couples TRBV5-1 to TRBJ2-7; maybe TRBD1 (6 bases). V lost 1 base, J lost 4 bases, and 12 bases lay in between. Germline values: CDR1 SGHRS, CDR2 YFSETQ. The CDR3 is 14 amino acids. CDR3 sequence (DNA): TGCGCCAGCAGCTTGTCAGGGGCAAGGTACGAGCAGTACTTC. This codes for CASSLSGARYEQYF.

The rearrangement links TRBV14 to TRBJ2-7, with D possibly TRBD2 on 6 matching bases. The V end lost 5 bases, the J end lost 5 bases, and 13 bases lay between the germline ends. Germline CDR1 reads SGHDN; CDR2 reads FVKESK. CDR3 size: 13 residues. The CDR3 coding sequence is TGTGCCAGCAGCTACCGCTGGGGGGACGAGCAGTACTTC. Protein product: CASSYRWGDEQYF.

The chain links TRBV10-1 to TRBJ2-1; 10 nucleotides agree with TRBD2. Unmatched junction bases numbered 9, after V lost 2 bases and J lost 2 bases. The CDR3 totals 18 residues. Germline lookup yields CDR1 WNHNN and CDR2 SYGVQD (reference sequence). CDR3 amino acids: CASSEGASGSGPYNEQFF. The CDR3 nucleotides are TGCGCCAGCAGTGAGGGGGCTAGCGGGAGTGGCCCCTACAATGAGCAGTTCTTC.

This CDR3 is CASSIDLTVLETQYF. The CDR3 DNA is TGTGCCAGTAGTATAGATCTTACAGTTCTAGAGACCCAGTACTTC. The chain uses TRBV19 and TRBJ2-5, with unresolved D. This CDR3 contains 15 residues. Germline CDR1 reads LNHDA; CDR2 reads SQIVND (reference sequence). V lost 0 bases to trimming and J lost 4 bases, with 12 bases between them.

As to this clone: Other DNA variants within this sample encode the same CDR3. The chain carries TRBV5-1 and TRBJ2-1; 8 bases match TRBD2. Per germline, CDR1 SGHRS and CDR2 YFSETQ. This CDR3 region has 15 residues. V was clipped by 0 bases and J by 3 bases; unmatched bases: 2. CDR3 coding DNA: TGCGCCAGCAGCTTGGACAGCGGGGGCTACAATGAGCAGTTCTTC. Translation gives CASSLDSGGYNEQFF. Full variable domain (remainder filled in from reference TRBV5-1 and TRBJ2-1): KAGVTQTPRYLIKTRGQQVTLSCSPISGHRSVSWYQQTPGQGLQFLFEYFSETQRNKGNFPGRFSGRQFSNSRSEMNVSTLELGDSALYLCASSLDSGGYNEQFFGPGTRLTVL.

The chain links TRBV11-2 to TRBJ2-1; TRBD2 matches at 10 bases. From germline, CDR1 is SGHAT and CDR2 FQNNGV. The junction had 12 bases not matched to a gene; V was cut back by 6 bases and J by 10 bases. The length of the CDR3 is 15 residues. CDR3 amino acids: CASRGTAGGPREQFF. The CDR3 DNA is TGTGCCAGCAGGGGTACAGCGGGAGGGCCTCGGGAGCAGTTCTTC.

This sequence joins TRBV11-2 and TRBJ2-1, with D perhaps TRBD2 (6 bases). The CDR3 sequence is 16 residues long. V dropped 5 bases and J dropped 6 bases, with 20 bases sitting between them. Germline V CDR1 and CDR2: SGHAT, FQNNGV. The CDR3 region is CASSELGAGQFNEQFF. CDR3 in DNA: TGTGCCAGCAGCGAGTTAGGAGCGGGCCAGTTCAATGAGCAGTTCTTC.

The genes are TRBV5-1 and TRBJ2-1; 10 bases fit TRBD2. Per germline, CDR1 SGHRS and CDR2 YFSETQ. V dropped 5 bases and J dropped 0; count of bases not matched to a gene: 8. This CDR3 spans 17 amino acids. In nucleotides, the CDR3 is TGCGCCAGCAGTCTATTGTCTAGCGGGAGCTCCTACAATGAGCAGTTCTTC. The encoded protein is CASSLLSSGSSYNEQFF.

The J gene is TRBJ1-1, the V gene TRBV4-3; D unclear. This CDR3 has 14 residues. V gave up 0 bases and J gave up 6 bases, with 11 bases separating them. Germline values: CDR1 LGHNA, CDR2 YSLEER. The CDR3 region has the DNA TGCGCCAGCAGCCAAGAGATCCGGGCTCCTGAAGCTTTCTTT. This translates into CASSQEIRAPEAFF.

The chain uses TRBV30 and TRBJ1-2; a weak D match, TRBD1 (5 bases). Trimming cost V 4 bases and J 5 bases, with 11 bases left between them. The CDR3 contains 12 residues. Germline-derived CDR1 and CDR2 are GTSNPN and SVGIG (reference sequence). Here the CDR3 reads CAWIGGGYGYTF. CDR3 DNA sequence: TGTGCCTGGATTGGGGGGGGTTATGGCTACACCTTC.

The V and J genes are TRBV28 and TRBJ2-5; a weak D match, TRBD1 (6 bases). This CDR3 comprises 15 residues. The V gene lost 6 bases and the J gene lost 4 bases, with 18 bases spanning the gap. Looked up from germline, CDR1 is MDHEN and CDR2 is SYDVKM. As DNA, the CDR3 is TGTGCCAGCAGCCGATATGGGGGCTTAGGAGAGACCCAGTACTTC. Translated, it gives CASSRYGGLGETQYF.

The CDR3 nucleotides are TGTGCCAGCAGCCCCAGGGTACAAGAGACCCAGTACTTC. Amino acids: CASSPRVQETQYF. The V call is TRBV5-8, the J call TRBJ2-5; the D gene is possibly TRBD1 (5 bases). Germline loops: CDR1 SGHTS, CDR2 YDEGEE. V was cut by 4 bases and J by 2 bases, with 9 bases left in between. The CDR3 totals 13 residues.

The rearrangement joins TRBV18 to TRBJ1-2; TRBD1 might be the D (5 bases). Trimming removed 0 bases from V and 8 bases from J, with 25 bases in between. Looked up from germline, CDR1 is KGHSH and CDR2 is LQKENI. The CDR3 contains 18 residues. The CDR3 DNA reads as TGTGCCAGCTCACCACCGATCGGCAGGGATGTTCGGGTTCGGGGCTACACCTTC. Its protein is CASSPPIGRDVRVRGYTF. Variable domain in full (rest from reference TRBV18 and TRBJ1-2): NAGVMQNPRHLVRRRGQEARLRCSPMKGHSHVYWYRQLPEEGLKFMVYLQKENIIDESGMPKERFSAEFPKEGPSILRIQQVVRGDSAAYFCASSPPIGRDVRVRGYTFGSGTRLTVV.

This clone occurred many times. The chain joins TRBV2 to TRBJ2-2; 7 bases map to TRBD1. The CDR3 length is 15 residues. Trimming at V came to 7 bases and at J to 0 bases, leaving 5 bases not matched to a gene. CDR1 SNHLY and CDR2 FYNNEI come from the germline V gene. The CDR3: CASTGQDSNTGELFF. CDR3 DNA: TGTGCCAGCACCGGACAGGATTCGAACACCGGGGAGCTGTTTTTT.